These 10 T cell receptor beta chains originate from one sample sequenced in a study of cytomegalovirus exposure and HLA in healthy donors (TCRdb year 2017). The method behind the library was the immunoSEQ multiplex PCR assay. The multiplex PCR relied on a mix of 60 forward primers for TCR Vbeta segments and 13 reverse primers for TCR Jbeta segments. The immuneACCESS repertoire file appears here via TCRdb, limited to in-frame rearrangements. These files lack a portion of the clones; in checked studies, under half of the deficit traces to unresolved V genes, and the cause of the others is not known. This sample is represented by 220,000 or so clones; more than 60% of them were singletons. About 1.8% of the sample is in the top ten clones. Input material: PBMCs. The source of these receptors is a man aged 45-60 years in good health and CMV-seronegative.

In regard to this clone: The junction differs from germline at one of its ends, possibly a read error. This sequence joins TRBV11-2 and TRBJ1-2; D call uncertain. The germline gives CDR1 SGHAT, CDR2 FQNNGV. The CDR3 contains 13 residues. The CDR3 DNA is TGTGCCAACAGCTTATATGGGAGCTATGGCTACACCTTC. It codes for CANSLYGSYGYTF. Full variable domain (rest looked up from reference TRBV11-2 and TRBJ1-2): EAGVAQSPRYKIIEKRQSVAFWCNPISGHATLYWYQQILGQGPKLLIQFQNNGVVDDSQLPKDRFSAERLKGVDSTLKIQPAKLEDSAVYLCANSLYGSYGYTFGSGTRLTVV.

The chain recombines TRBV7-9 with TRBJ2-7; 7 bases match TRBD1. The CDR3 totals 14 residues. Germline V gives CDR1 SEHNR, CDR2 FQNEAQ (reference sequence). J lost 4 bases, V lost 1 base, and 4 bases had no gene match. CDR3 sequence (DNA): TGTGCCAGCAGCTTAGGGACAGGATTATACGAGCAGTACTTC. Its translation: CASSLGTGLYEQYF.

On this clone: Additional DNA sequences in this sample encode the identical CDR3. CDR3: CASRGGSTDTQYF. The CDR3 bases are TGTGCCAGCAGAGGCGGAAGCACAGATACGCAGTATTTT. The gene calls are TRBV28 and TRBJ2-3, with D hard to call. This CDR3 is built from 13 residues. Germline V lookup: CDR1 MDHEN, CDR2 SYDVKM. The V and J ends lost 6 bases and 0 bases respectively, with 7 bases between them.

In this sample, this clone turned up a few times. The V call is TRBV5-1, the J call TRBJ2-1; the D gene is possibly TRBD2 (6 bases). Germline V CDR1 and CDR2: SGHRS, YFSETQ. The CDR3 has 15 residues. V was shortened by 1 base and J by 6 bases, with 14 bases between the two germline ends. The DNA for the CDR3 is TGCGCCAGCAGCTTGCACAATCGGGGGTTCAATGAGCAGTTCTTC. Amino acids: CASSLHNRGFNEQFF.

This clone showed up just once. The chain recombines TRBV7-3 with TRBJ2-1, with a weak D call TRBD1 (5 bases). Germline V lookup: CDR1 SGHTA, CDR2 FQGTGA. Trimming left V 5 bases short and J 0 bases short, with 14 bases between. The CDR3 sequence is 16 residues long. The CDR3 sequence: CASSPAPDNSYNEQFF. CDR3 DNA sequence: TGTGCCAGCAGCCCGGCTCCGGACAACTCCTACAATGAGCAGTTCTTC.

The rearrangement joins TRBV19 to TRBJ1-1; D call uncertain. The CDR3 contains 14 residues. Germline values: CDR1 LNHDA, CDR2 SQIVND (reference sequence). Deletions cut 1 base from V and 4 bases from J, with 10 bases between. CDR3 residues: CASSIGGVVTEAFF. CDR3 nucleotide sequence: TGTGCCAGTAGTATAGGAGGAGTGGTCACTGAAGCTTTCTTT.

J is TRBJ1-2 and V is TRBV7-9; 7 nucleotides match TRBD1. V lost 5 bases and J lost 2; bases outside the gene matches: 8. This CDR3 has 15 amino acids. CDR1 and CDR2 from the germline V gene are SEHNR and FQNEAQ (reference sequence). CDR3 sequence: CASSPRDSHNYGYTF. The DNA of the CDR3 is TGTGCCAGCAGCCCACGGGACAGCCACAACTATGGCTACACCTTC.

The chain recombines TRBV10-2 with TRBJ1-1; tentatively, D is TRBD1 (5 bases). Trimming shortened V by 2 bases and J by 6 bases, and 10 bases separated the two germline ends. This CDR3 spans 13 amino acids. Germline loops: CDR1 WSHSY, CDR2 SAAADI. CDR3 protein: CASSEGRVAEAFF. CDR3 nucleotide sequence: TGCGCCAGCAGTGAGGGCAGGGTAGCTGAAGCTTTCTTT.

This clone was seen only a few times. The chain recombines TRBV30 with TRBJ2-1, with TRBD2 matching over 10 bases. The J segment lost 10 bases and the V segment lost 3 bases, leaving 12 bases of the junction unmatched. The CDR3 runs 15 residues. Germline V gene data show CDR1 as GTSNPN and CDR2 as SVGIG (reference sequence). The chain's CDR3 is CAWSKSGRASGEQFF. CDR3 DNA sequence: TGTGCCTGGAGCAAAAGCGGGAGGGCCTCTGGGGAGCAGTTCTTC.

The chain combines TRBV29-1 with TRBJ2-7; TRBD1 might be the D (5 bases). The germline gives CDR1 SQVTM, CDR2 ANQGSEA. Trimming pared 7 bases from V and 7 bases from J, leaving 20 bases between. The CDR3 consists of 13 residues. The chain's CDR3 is CSARSAGIGEQYF. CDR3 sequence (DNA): TGCAGCGCCCGAAGTGCAGGGATTGGGGAGCAGTACTTC.